This TCR beta chain was retrieved from a study of T cells after yellow fever vaccination. This CDR3 comprises 14 residues. Germline loops: CDR1 SSHAT, CDR2 FNYEAQ (reference sequence). Study-level findings and limits: Subsequent booster samples again held most clones from primary vaccination (roughly 96% CD4, approximately 86% CD8).

A note on this clonotype: Its antigen is undetermined. One end of the junction varies from germline; a read error may be responsible.

Researchers made TCR cDNA using 5'RACE template switching, and this step added a universal primer site and UMIs. TCRdb reanalysed the 5' RACE reads using MiXCR and keeps one entry per CDR3 protein. The sample has 150,000 to 200,000 distinct CDR3 sequences, approximately 9.9% seen once. The clonotype originates from a man in his late teens or twenties who received the YFV17D yellow fever vaccine. This chain joins TRBV7-7 and TRBJ2-1, with 8 bases matching TRBD2. The material sequenced was CD8+ T cells sorted from PBMCs, taken 15 days after the yellow fever booster vaccination. The CDR3 sequence is CASSSGLADNEQFF. CDR3 sequence (DNA): TGTGCTAGCAGCTCCGGACTAGCAGACAATGAGCAGTTCTTC. The full variable domain, completed using reference TRBV7-7 and TRBJ2-1, is GAGVSQSPRYKVTKRGQDVTLRCDPISSHATLYWYQQALGQGPEFLTYFNYEAQPDKSGLPSDRFSAERPEGSISTLTIQRTEQRDSAMYRCASSSGLADNEQFFGPGTRLTVL.